Listed here are 4 T cell receptor beta chains from one sample, sequenced in a study of blood T cell repertoires in COVID-19 (TCRdb year 2020). Libraries were built with the immunoSEQ multiplex PCR assay. The table comes from immuneACCESS by way of TCRdb, which keeps in-frame sequences with V and J called. Part of the clones is missing from these tables; in studies checked, under half for an unresolved V gene and the rest for unknown reasons. This sample has about 400,000 clones in its table, and about 90% of those were observed once. In total, the top ten clones hold just under 3% of the sample. Sample: PBMCs or T cells enriched from blood (not recorded which). These receptors originate from a woman aged 25 to 39 who had recovered from COVID-19.

The CDR3 reads CASSPFPRTGSGTDTQYF. CDR3 DNA sequence: TGTGCCAGCAGTCCTTTCCCCCGGACAGGGAGCGGCACAGATACGCAGTATTTT. The chain has TRBV27 and TRBJ2-3; 8 positions match TRBD1. Trimming cost V 5 bases and J 1 base; bases outside gene matches: 14. The CDR3 has 18 residues. The germline CDR1 and CDR2 sequences are MNHEY and SMNVEV (reference sequence).

This clone appeared a few times. This chain uses TRBV30 with TRBJ1-2; D possibly corresponds to TRBD1 (5 bases). Germline V gives CDR1 GTSNPN, CDR2 SVGIG (reference sequence). V was cut by 4 bases and J by 5 bases, with 11 bases left in between. The CDR3 is 12 residues long. The CDR3 DNA reads as TGTGCCTGGACAGGGCAGGAGTATGGCTACACCTTC. It yields the protein CAWTGQEYGYTF.

J is TRBJ1-1 and V is TRBV5-1, with 8 bases fitting TRBD1. Losses at the gene ends were 2 bases for V and 1 base for J; bases not matched to a gene: 10. Germline CDR1 and CDR2: SGHRS and YFSETQ. The CDR3 consists of 17 residues. The CDR3 region is CASSFSGPGGPNTEAFF. CDR3 bases: TGCGCCAGCAGCTTCTCAGGGCCAGGGGGCCCGAACACTGAAGCTTTCTTT.

This rearrangement joins TRBV13 to TRBJ2-3, with 9 positions matching TRBD2. The V and J ends lost 5 bases and 6 bases, in that order; junction bases with no gene match: 18. The CDR3 is made up of 18 amino acids. Germline V lookup: CDR1 PRHDT, CDR2 FYEKMQ (reference sequence). The CDR3 loop is CASSAPLAGATFSDTQYF. In nucleotides, the CDR3 is TGTGCCAGCAGCGCCCCTTTAGCGGGAGCAACATTCAGCGATACGCAGTATTTT.